This TCR beta chain was identified during a study of cytomegalovirus exposure and HLA in healthy donors. Study details: The Caucasian-associated ancestry cluster held 65% to 90% of a few hundred genotyped donors. Whole-study results and caveats: A missense variant in DCLRE1C was later tied to TCR beta V- and J-gene trimming. According to a later analysis, most TCR beta chains associated with CMV appeared HLA-restricted.

The PCR contained 60 Vbeta and 13 Jbeta primers. Source study methods: Unique TCR beta chains totaled some 80 million in a later count, with 8.5 million to 12 million of them shared. TCRdb's copy holds only in-frame clones and misses some; the assay was immunoSEQ multiplex PCR. Clone size and the V and J calls come from that table; the DNA yielded D and trimming. The top ten clones hold about 0.79% of a sample with more than 90,000 clones, roughly 78% of them seen once. As concerns this clone: What it binds is unknown.

CDR3 length: 18 amino acids. V was pared by 1 base and J by 2 bases, with 20 bases between. Per germline, CDR1 SGHVS and CDR2 FQNEAQ. Sequences were obtained from PBMCs. The chain couples TRBV7-8 to TRBJ1-2; D is possibly TRBD1 (6 bases). This sequence was found in a woman aged 60-75 years in good health and CMV-seronegative. The CDR3 DNA reads TGTGCCAGCAGCTTAGGTCTAAACAGGGCGCGAGGAAACTATGGCTACACCTTC. Translation: CASSLGLNRARGNYGYTF.